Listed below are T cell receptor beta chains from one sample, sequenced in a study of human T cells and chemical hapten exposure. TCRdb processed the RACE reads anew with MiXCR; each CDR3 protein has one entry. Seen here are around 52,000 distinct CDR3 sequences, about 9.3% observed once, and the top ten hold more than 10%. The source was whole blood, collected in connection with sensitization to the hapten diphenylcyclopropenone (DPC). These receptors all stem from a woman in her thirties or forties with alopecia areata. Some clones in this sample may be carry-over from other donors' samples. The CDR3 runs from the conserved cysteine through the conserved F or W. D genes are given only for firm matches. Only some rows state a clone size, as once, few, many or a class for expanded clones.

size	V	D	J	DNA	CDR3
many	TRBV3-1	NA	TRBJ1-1	TGTGCCAGCACTTCGGGGTGGTCGGGCACTGAAGCTTTCTTT	CASTSGWSGTEAFF
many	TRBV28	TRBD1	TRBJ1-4	TGTGCCAGCAGCTATCGTCGACAGGGAGGCGAAAAACTGTTTTTT	CASSYRRQGGEKLFF
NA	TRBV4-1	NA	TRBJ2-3	TGCGCCAGCAGCCAAGGGACCGACGGCACAGATACGCAGTATTTT	CASSQGTDGTDTQYF
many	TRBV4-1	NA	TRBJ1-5	TGCGCCAGCAGCCAAGTGCAGGGTAGGTTTAGCAATCAGCCCCAGCATTTT	CASSQVQGRFSNQPQHF
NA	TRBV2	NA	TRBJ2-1	TGTGCCAGCCAGGCGGGGCAGAGCCTCTCCAATGAGCAGTTCTTC	CASQAGQSLSNEQFF
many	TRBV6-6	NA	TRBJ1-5	TGTGCCAGCAGTTTATACAGGGAAAGCAATCAGCCCCAGCATTTT	CASSLYRESNQPQHF
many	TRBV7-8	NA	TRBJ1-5	TGTGCCAGCAGCTTAAGAGGGGCAGATAGCAATCAGCCCCAGCATTTT	CASSLRGADSNQPQHF
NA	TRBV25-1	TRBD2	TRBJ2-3	TGTGCCAGCAGTGCCTGGACTAGCGGGGCTAGCACAGATACGCAGTATTTT	CASSAWTSGASTDTQYF
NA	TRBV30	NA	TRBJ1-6	TGTGCCTGGAGTTCAGGGCGAAATTCACCCCTCCACTTT	CAWSSGRNSPLHF
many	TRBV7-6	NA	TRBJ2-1	TGTGCCAGCAGCTCGCATCAGGGGTTTGCCCACAATGAGCAGTTCTTC	CASSSHQGFAHNEQFF
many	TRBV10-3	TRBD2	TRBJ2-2	TGTGCCATCGGACTAGACGAATTAACGGGCACCGGGGAGCTGTTTTTT	CAIGLDELTGTGELFF
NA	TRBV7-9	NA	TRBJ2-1	TGTGCCAGCAGCCCCTATGGGGGGTCCTACAATGAGCAGTTCTTC	CASSPYGGSYNEQFF
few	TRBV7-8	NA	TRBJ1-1	TGTGCCAGCAGCTTAGTAGGGGGTGACACTGAAGCTTTCTTT	CASSLVGGDTEAFF
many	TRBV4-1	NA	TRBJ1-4	TGCGCCAGCAGCCAAGACCCAATCTTGGGGACGGCGCGTAATGAAAAACTGTTTTTT	CASSQDPILGTARNEKLFF
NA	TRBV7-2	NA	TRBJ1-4	TGTGCCAGCAGCTATGAGAGAAGCAATGAAAAACTGTTTTTT	CASSYERSNEKLFF
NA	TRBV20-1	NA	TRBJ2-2	TGCAGTGCTAATTTACAGGAGAACACCGGGGAGCTGTTTTTT	CSANLQENTGELFF
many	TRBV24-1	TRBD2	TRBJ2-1	TGTGCCACCAGTGACCACAGCGGGGGGGCTTTGAATGAGCAGTTCTTC	CATSDHSGGALNEQFF
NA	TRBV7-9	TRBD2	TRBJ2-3	TGTGCCAGCAGCTCCTCCCCCCGACTAGCGGGGGATTTCGGGGATACGCAGTATTTT	CASSSSPRLAGDFGDTQYF
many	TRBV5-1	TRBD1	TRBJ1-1	TGCGCCAGCAGCTATAACCGGGACAGCGAAGCTTTCTTT	CASSYNRDSEAFF
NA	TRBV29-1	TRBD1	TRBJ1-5	TGCAGCGTTAGGGACAGTGACAATCAGCCCCAGCATTTT	CSVRDSDNQPQHF
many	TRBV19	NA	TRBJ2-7	TGTGCCAGTAGCCCGTACATCGAGGGCGAGCAGTACTTC	CASSPYIEGEQYF
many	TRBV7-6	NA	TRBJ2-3	TGTGCCAGCAGCTTAGCCCGGACTGTCGGGGTAGATACGCAGTATTTT	CASSLARTVGVDTQYF
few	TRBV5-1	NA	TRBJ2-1	TGCGCCAGCGCAGCAGGGAGCTACAATGAGCAGTTCTTC	CASAAGSYNEQFF
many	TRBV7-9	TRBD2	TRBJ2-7	TGTGCCAGCGATTGGGGGGGTCCCGAGCAGTACTTC	CASDWGGPEQYF
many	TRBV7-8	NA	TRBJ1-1	TGTGCCAGCAGCGCCGCTACTGAAGCTTTCTTT	CASSAATEAFF
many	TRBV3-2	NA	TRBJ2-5	TGTGCCAGCAGCCAAGATCGGGCCGAAGTGGAGACCCAGTACTTC	CASSQDRAEVETQYF
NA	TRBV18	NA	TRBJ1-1	TGTGCCAGCTCACCCGATTCGAGTAATGAAGCTTTCTTT	CASSPDSSNEAFF
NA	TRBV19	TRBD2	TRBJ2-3	TGTGCCAGTAGTATAGATCCCGGAGCGGGGGGCACAGACACGCAGTATTTT	CASSIDPGAGGTDTQYF